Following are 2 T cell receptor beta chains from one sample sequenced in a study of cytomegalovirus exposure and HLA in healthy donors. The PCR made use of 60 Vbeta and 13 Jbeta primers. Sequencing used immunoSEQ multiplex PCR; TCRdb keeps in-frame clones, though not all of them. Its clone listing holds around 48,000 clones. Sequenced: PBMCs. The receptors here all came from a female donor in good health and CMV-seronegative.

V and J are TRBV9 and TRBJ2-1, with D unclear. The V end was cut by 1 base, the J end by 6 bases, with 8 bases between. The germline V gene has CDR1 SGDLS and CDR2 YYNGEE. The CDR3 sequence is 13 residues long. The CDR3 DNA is TGTGCCAGCAGCGTAACCCCAGGCAATGAGCAGTTCTTC. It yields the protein CASSVTPGNEQFF.

CDR3 protein: CASSQDSPGTGQGYTF. CDR3 nucleotides: TGCGCCAGCAGCCAAGATTCCCCGGGGACAGGGCAGGGCTACACCTTC. The chain recombines TRBV4-3 with TRBJ1-2; 9 positions agree with TRBD1. Germline lookup yields CDR1 LGHNA and CDR2 YSLEER. The CDR3 covers 16 residues. Unmatched junction bases numbered 10, after V lost 0 bases and J lost 8 bases.